This T cell receptor (beta chain) is from a study of blood T cell repertoires in COVID-19. Study context: Italy, Spain and the United States were the sources of the convalescent and acute COVID-19 samples. Sources were T cells, B-cell-depleted T cells, or PBMCs; the material itself was cDNA or gDNA.

TCRdb keeps only in-frame clones here, not all; method: immunoSEQ multiplex PCR. The table records some 200,000 clones, approximately 80% of them present only once. Sequenced material: peripheral blood. This clonotype originated in a man aged 55 to 70 with COVID-19, enrolled during active disease.

The CDR3 coding sequence is TGCGCCAGCAGCCTCCAAGCTGACAGGGGGTATGGCTACACCTTC. This gives the protein CASSLQADRGYGYTF. This chain uses TRBV4-3 with TRBJ1-2; TRBD1 matches 9 bases. Looked up from germline, CDR1 is LGHNA and CDR2 is YSLEER. The CDR3 covers 15 residues. Unmatched junction bases numbered 8, after V lost 4 bases and J lost 5 bases.